Sequencing of this T cell receptor (beta chain) was carried out in a study of shared clonotypes between healthy human individuals. General study results and limits: The authors expected sequencing depth to affect clonotype sharing among donors. Sharing across a few donors was seen in around 5.1% of naive CD4 clonotypes.

The CDR3 is made up of 14 amino acids. CDR1 is SQVTM, CDR2 ANQGSEA, per germline. After removal of 7 bases from V and 3 bases from J, the junction contained 8 bases not matched to a gene. With respect to this clone: No antigen is known for it.

Genomic DNA belonging to each subset was distributed in equal measure over several immunoSEQ plates. Here immunoSEQ multiplex PCR was the method, and the copy in TCRdb shows in-frame clones only, minus some. The profile covers roughly 2.4 million clones, with under 97% appearing a single time and roughly 0.13% taken by the ten largest. This clonotype was obtained from a man aged 18 to 29 in good health. The J gene is TRBJ2-7, the V gene TRBV29-1; 11 nucleotides line up with TRBD1. The sample was naive CD4+ T cells sorted from blood. Sample subset: CD45RA+ positively selected. CDR3 coding DNA: TGCAGCGCTACCTCCGGGACAGGGGGCTACGAGCAGTACTTC. Amino acids: CSATSGTGGYEQYF.